This entry lists 19 T cell receptor beta chains sequenced from one sample in a study of blood T cell repertoires in COVID-19. Assay: immunoSEQ multiplex PCR; the TCRdb copy retains only in-frame clones and omits some. The sample holds 150,000 to 200,000 clones, roughly 89% seen once. Sequenced sample: peripheral blood. The source is a woman aged 50 to 60 with acute or convalescent COVID-19.

Comments on this clone: The same CDR3 can be traced to other DNA sequences in this sample. The chain employs TRBV5-1 and TRBJ2-5; 8 bases agree with TRBD1. Trimming cost V 3 bases and J 2 bases; bases outside gene matches: 6. The CDR3 contains 15 residues. CDR1 is SGHRS and CDR2 is YFSETQ in the germline V gene. CDR3 sequence reads: CASSYRGDSQETQYF. The CDR3 nucleotides are TGCGCCAGCAGCTACAGGGGGGACTCACAAGAGACCCAGTACTTC.

The chain uses TRBV9 and TRBJ1-4, with a possible D match to TRBD1 (5 bases). V was pared by 0 bases and J by 8 bases, with 20 bases between. This CDR3 is built from 17 residues. Germline assignment: CDR1 SGDLS and CDR2 YYNGEE. The chain's CDR3 is CASSVGDSSGAWEKLFF. For the CDR3, the DNA is TGTGCCAGCAGCGTAGGTGACAGTAGTGGGGCGTGGGAAAAACTGTTTTTT.

The V call is TRBV25-1, the J call TRBJ2-7; 7 nucleotides align to TRBD1. The ends lost 6 bases at V and 0 bases at J; junction bases unmatched: 5. The CDR3 covers 14 residues. Germline CDR1 MGHDK, CDR2 SYGVNS. This CDR3 is CASSWTGSSYEQYF. CDR3 sequence (DNA): TGTGCCAGCAGCTGGACAGGAAGCTCCTACGAGCAGTACTTC.

The CDR3 is CASSPGGRTFSNQPQHF. The CDR3 DNA reads TGTGCCAGTAGTCCAGGGGGGCGGACTTTTAGCAATCAGCCCCAGCATTTT. The V call is TRBV19, the J call TRBJ1-5, with 7 positions matching TRBD1. Looked up from germline, CDR1 is LNHDA and CDR2 is SQIVND (reference sequence). V was pared by 5 bases and J by 0 bases, with 10 bases of the junction left unmatched. The CDR3 loop spans 17 amino acids.

The chain joins TRBV11-2 to TRBJ2-3; TRBD2 matches at 10 bases. The germline gives CDR1 SGHAT, CDR2 FQNNGV. The CDR3 has 16 amino acids. V lost 1 base, J lost 1 base, and 2 bases stayed unmatched. The CDR3 sequence is CASSLVGTSGTDTQYF. In DNA, the CDR3 is TGTGCCAGCAGCTTAGTAGGGACTAGCGGCACAGATACGCAGTATTTT.

This rearrangement joins TRBV6-5 to TRBJ1-2, with 8 bases fitting TRBD1. V gave up 4 bases and J gave up 6 bases; unmatched junction bases: 1. Per germline, CDR1 MNHEY and CDR2 SVGAGI. The CDR3 covers 12 residues. The CDR3 protein is CASSSGQDGYTF. Written as DNA, the CDR3 is TGTGCCAGCAGTTCGGGACAGGATGGCTACACCTTC.

This clone was found once. This chain joins TRBV27 and TRBJ2-7; 11 bases map to TRBD1. V shed 6 bases and J 3 bases; nucleotides not matched to a gene: 10. Germline loops: CDR1 MNHEY, CDR2 SMNVEV (reference sequence). This CDR3 is 16 amino acids long. The CDR3 DNA reads as TGTGCCAGCAGCTCCCCCGGACAGGGGGCGTTCTACGAGCAGTACTTC. Protein: CASSSPGQGAFYEQYF.

This chain joins TRBV23-1 and TRBJ2-1, with D uncertain. TRBV23-1 is filed as an ORF, its function uncertain. The CDR3 extends over 15 amino acids. V was clipped by 2 bases and J by 5 bases, with 13 bases between them. DNA for the CDR3: TGCGCCAGCAGTCAAGGCCACAGAGCCGACAATGAGCAGTTCTTC. Its protein is CASSQGHRADNEQFF.

V usage is TRBV6-6 and J usage is TRBJ1-2; D is perhaps TRBD1 (6 bases). There are 13 residues in the CDR3. V lost 2 bases and J 13 bases, leaving 17 bases between the germline ends. Germline V gives CDR1 MNHNY, CDR2 SVGAGI (reference sequence). The CDR3 spells CASSYGGTSGGTF. DNA of the CDR3: TGTGCCAGCAGTTACGGAGGGACATCGGGAGGCACCTTC.

V usage is TRBV18 and J usage is TRBJ2-7; tentatively, D is TRBD2 (5 bases). The V end lost 6 bases, the J end lost 6 bases, and 12 bases lay between the germline ends. CDR3 length: 12 amino acids. CDR1 is KGHSH and CDR2 is LQKENI in the germline V gene. CDR3 loop: CASSPDWGEQYF. The CDR3, as DNA: TGTGCCAGCTCCCCGGACTGGGGCGAGCAGTACTTC.

The chain combines TRBV7-6 with TRBJ2-2, with D possibly matching TRBD2 (6 bases). Trimming pared 1 base from V and 6 bases from J, leaving 6 bases between. The germline V gene has CDR1 SGHVS and CDR2 FNYEAQ. The CDR3 runs 13 residues. CDR3 amino acids: CASSLGGAGELFF. CDR3 nucleotides: TGTGCCAGCAGCTTAGGGGGGGCCGGGGAGCTGTTTTTT.

The genes are TRBV9 and TRBJ2-2, with 8 bases fitting TRBD1. Germline values: CDR1 SGDLS, CDR2 YYNGEE. This CDR3 contains 15 residues. Germline trimming cut 3 bases from V and 7 bases from J; bases unmatched to any gene: 8. The CDR3 loop is CASSGGRGHLGELFF. Written as DNA, the CDR3 is TGTGCCAGCAGCGGGGGCAGGGGGCATCTCGGGGAGCTGTTTTTT.

This rearrangement joins TRBV14 to TRBJ1-1; D remains ambiguous. V was clipped by 1 base and J by 8 bases, with 5 bases between them. Per the germline V gene, CDR1 is SGHDN and CDR2 is FVKESK. The CDR3 contains 11 residues. CDR3 region: CASSQVREAFF. In DNA, the CDR3 is TGTGCCAGCAGCCAAGTTCGGGAAGCTTTCTTT.

The chain is built from TRBV6-1 and TRBJ2-7, with D perhaps matching TRBD2 (7 bases). V shed 0 bases and J shed 1 base, with 13 bases lying between them. This CDR3 has 16 residues. CDR1 and CDR2 (germline): MNHNS, SASEGT. The CDR3 DNA is TGTGCCAGCAGTGAAGCGCGGGGGACATTTTCCTACGAGCAGTACTTC. Its protein is CASSEARGTFSYEQYF.

This clone showed up just a few times. The V call is TRBV4-3, the J call TRBJ1-6, with D perhaps TRBD1 (5 bases). The V gene lost 4 bases and the J gene lost 12 bases, with 22 bases spanning the gap. From germline, CDR1 is LGHNA and CDR2 YSLEER. This CDR3 spans 16 amino acids. CDR3 residues: CASSPGGGLSLGPLHF. The CDR3 region has the DNA TGCGCCAGCAGCCCGGGGGGAGGACTGTCTCTGGGACCCCTCCACTTT.

The rearrangement joins TRBV11-3 to TRBJ2-1; 8 bases map to TRBD2. The CDR3 is 14 residues long. The trim removed 3 bases at V and 2 bases at J, leaving 0 bases unmatched. The germline CDR1 and CDR2 sequences are SGHNT and YENEEA. The CDR3 DNA reads TGTGCCAGCAGCTTTAGCGGGGCCTACAATGAGCAGTTCTTC. As protein: CASSFSGAYNEQFF.

The chain recombines TRBV7-2 with TRBJ1-1, with D tentatively TRBD1 (5 bases). V was cut by 5 bases and J by 7 bases, with 26 bases left in between. The CDR3 runs 17 residues. CDR1 is SGHTA and CDR2 is FQGNSA in the germline V gene. CDR3 DNA: TGTGCCAGCAGCATTATTAAGTGGCGGGGCCCAGGCGGTGAAGCTTTCTTT. Translated: CASSIIKWRGPGGEAFF.

The chain links TRBV6-4 to TRBJ2-1; D is uncertain. Between the trimmed V and J ends, which lost 6 bases and 12 bases, there was a span of 21 bases. The germline gives CDR1 MRHNA, CDR2 SNTAGT. The CDR3 has 14 amino acids. CDR3: CASSVQPSTQTQFF. The DNA of the CDR3 is TGTGCCAGCAGCGTCCAGCCCTCGACACAGACGCAGTTCTTC.

This sequence joins TRBV5-1 and TRBJ1-2, with no clear D. CDR1 and CDR2 from the germline V gene are SGHRS and YFSETQ. V was shortened by 4 bases and J by 1 base, with 14 bases between the two germline ends. CDR3 length equals 15 residues. CDR3 sequence (DNA): TGCGCCAGCAGCCCTGACCCCAGCGTTAACTATGGCTACACCTTC. It specifies CASSPDPSVNYGYTF.